This T cell receptor (beta chain) was sequenced in a study of Ad26.COV2.S vaccination and SARS-CoV-2 variants. Points from the study as a whole: Analyses of TCR breadth and depth may have underestimated total T cell responses.

Indicated treatment: about 20 received Ad26.COV2.S at low or high dose, single or two shots; 5 received placebo; per-sample allocation not given. At day 63 after the first vaccine or placebo injection, samples were drawn. Wuhan-strain spike was delivered by a replication-incompetent Ad26 vector. Comment on this clone: Its matching antigen is unknown.

Repertoires were generated with immunoSEQ multiplex PCR, while TCRdb's copy carries only in-frame clones and drops some. This sample has roughly 680,000 clones, with roughly 90% found just once. Germline lookup yields CDR1 SGHVS and CDR2 FNYEAQ. This CDR3 comprises 18 residues. The V and J ends lost 0 bases and 4 bases, in that order; junction bases with no gene match: 10. The chain joins TRBV7-6 to TRBJ2-2; TRBD2 aligns across 8 bases. The sample was peripheral blood, taken in a trial of Ad26.COV2.S vaccine versus placebo. The receptor's source is a person aged 18-65 years who received the Ad26.COV2.S COVID-19 vaccine or a placebo. In DNA form, the CDR3 reads TGTGCCAGCAGCTTAGCATCGTCGGGCGGGGGGACCACCGGGGAGCTGTTTTTT. It translates to CASSLASSGGGTTGELFF.